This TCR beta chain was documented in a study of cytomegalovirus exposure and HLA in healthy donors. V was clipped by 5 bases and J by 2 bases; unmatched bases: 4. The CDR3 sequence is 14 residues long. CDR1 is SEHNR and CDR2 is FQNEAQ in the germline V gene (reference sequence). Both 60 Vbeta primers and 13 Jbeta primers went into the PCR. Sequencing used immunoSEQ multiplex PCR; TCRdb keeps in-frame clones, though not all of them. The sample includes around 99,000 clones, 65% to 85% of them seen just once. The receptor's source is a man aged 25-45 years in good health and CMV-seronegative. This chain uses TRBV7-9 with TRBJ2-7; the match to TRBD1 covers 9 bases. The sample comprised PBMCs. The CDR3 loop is CASSPGTGPYEQYF. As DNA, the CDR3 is TGTGCCAGCAGCCCCGGGACAGGGCCCTACGAGCAGTACTTC.